This is a list of T cell receptor beta chains from one sample in a study of cytomegalovirus exposure and HLA in healthy donors. The assay was immunoSEQ multiplex PCR, and TCRdb's table has in-frame clones only and misses some. The sample shows about 100,000 clones, approximately 81% of them seen only once. Sample: PBMCs. These receptor sequences come from a female donor in good health and CMV-seropositive. CDR3s include the opening cysteine and the closing phenylalanine or tryptophan. Fields, in order: clone size, V gene, D gene, J gene, CDR3 DNA, CDR3 protein. The D gene is left open where the match is weak. Size tells how often a clone was seen (once, few, many) or the class of an expanded clone, and some rows leave it out.

-,TRBV27,-,TRBJ2-1,TGTGCCAGCAGCTACGGGATCTTACGGGACAATGAGCAGTTCTTC,CASSYGILRDNEQFF
-,TRBV5-6,-,TRBJ2-1,TGTGCCAGCAGCTTGGCCATAGGTGGTGGGGCTACCAATGAGCAGTTCTTC,CASSLAIGGGATNEQFF
-,TRBV5-1,TRBD2,TRBJ2-7,TGCGCCAGCAGCTTCCTAGCGGCCTCCTACGAGCAGTACTTC,CASSFLAASYEQYF
few,TRBV9,TRBD1,TRBJ1-6,TGTGCCAGCAGCGCTACAGGGGCCAATTCACCCCTCCACTTT,CASSATGANSPLHF
-,TRBV9,TRBD2,TRBJ2-3,TGTGCCAGCAGCGTAGTGCCTAGCGGGGGCACAGATACGCAGTATTTT,CASSVVPSGGTDTQYF
-,TRBV14,-,TRBJ2-7,TGTGCCAGCAGCCAACCGGGGGGCCGCTACGAGCAGTACTTC,CASSQPGGRYEQYF
-,TRBV9,-,TRBJ1-3,TGTGCCAGCAGCGGTCGGGGAGGCGGAAACACCATATATTTT,CASSGRGGGNTIYF
-,TRBV9,-,TRBJ1-5,TGTGCCAGCAGCACCAGGGATTACAATCAGCCCCAGCATTTT,CASSTRDYNQPQHF
-,TRBV11-3,TRBD2,TRBJ2-1,TGTGCCAGCAGCCCCCGGACTAGCGGCACCTACAATGAGCAGTTCTTC,CASSPRTSGTYNEQFF
few,TRBV30,-,TRBJ1-6,TGTGCCTGGAGTGTAGGGCAGGGCTGGGATTCACCCCTCCACTTT,CAWSVGQGWDSPLHF
few,TRBV30,-,TRBJ1-3,TGTGCCTGGAGTTCCCCCCCGGTGAGCTCTGGAAACACCATATATTTT,CAWSSPPVSSGNTIYF
-,TRBV29-1,-,TRBJ1-6,TGCAGCGTTGGAACGGGAGAGGGACCTAATTCACCCCTCCACTTT,CSVGTGEGPNSPLHF
once,TRBV7-9,-,TRBJ2-1,TGTGCCAGCAGCCCGGGCGGAGGCAGAGGCCACAATGAGCAGTTCTTC,CASSPGGGRGHNEQFF
-,TRBV11-2,TRBD2,TRBJ2-1,TGTGCCAGCAGCTTCACTAGCGGGGCTTCTAATGAGCAGTTCTTC,CASSFTSGASNEQFF
once,TRBV19,-,TRBJ1-5,TGTGCCAGTAGTATAGATCGGGGACCCCCGGGGGGTTCCGATCAGCCCCAGCATTTT,CASSIDRGPPGGSDQPQHF
-,TRBV7-2,TRBD2,TRBJ2-3,TGTGCCAGCAGCTTAGGTCCAGCGGGGGCCACCACAGATACGCAGTATTTT,CASSLGPAGATTDTQYF
-,TRBV29-1,TRBD2,TRBJ2-5,TGCAGCGCGGGGACTAGCCTTGGTGAGCAGTACTTC,CSAGTSLGEQYF
-,TRBV9,TRBD1,TRBJ2-1,TGTGCCAGCAGCTTACGACCGGGACAGGGGGGCGATGAGCAGTTCTTC,CASSLRPGQGGDEQFF
-,TRBV7-2,TRBD1,TRBJ1-2,TGTGCCAGCAGCTCCACTGGGACAGGTAGCGGCTACACCTTC,CASSSTGTGSGYTF
few,TRBV7-9,TRBD1,TRBJ1-1,TGTGCCAGCAGGGGGACAGGGCTGAACACTGAAGCTTTCTTT,CASRGTGLNTEAFF
-,TRBV30,-,TRBJ2-3,TGTGCCTGGAATGCCGGGGAACCGACAAATACGCAGTATTTT,CAWNAGEPTNTQYF
once,TRBV13,TRBD1,TRBJ1-3,TGTGCCAGCAGCTTAGAGGGGGCAAACTCTGGAAACACCATATATTTT,CASSLEGANSGNTIYF
-,TRBV19,-,TRBJ1-2,TGTGCCAGTAGTATAGATGACTACTATGGCTACACCTTC,CASSIDDYYGYTF
-,TRBV7-2,-,TRBJ1-1,TGTGCCAGCAGCTTAGCGCTACCTGGGAACACTGAAGCTTTCTTT,CASSLALPGNTEAFF
-,TRBV5-4,TRBD1,TRBJ2-2,TGTGCCAGCAGCCCCCTCTTGGGGCAGGGGGACACCGGGGAGCTGTTTTTT,CASSPLLGQGDTGELFF
-,TRBV19,-,TRBJ1-1,TGTGCCAGTAGTATAGGGGGGCCTAAGAACACTGAAGCTTTCTTT,CASSIGGPKNTEAFF
-,TRBV4-1,TRBD2,TRBJ2-1,TGCGCCAGCAGCCAAGAACCCCGGGACTCTAGCGGGACTTACAATGAGCAGTTCTTC,CASSQEPRDSSGTYNEQFF
-,TRBV6-1,TRBD2,TRBJ2-2,TGTGCCAGCAGTGAAGCCGTGGGGGCGAAACTAGCGGGAGTTAGAACCGGGGAGCTGTTTTTT,CASSEAVGAKLAGVRTGELFF